The entry that follows covers one TCR beta chain sequence. The ends were cut back, 0 bases at V and 3 bases at J, with 7 bases in the middle. This CDR3 has 14 residues. Germline V lookup: CDR1 LGHNA, CDR2 YSLEER. This sample is part of a study of T cell changes during pregnancy in multiple sclerosis. Here immunoSEQ multiplex PCR was the method, and the copy in TCRdb shows in-frame clones only, minus some. The sample lists more than 65,000 clones, approximately 87% occurring once. The starting material was peripheral blood, obtained after pregnancy. This TCR was sampled from a female donor in good health, enrolled as a control in a pregnancy study. This rearrangement joins TRBV4-3 to TRBJ2-3; maybe TRBD2 (5 bases). The CDR3 here is CASSQDLATDTQYF. The CDR3, as DNA: TGCGCCAGCAGCCAAGATCTAGCAACAGATACGCAGTATTTT.